This T cell receptor beta chain derives from a study of early T cells in non-severe SARS-CoV-2 infection. Study as a whole: The study sequenced bulk RNA from unsorted whole blood, with chains unpaired. Study outcomes and limitations: Comparison of clonotypes with VDJdb favored anti-spike CD8 responses while missing private and CD4 specificities.

This clonotype was seen repeatedly, ten times or more. The antigen is unknown. The junction had 4 bases not matched to a gene; V was cut back by 5 bases and J by 5 bases. Germline values: CDR1 SEHNR, CDR2 FQNEAQ (reference sequence). The CDR3 consists of 14 residues. Individual cDNA molecules received unique molecular identifiers during library preparation. TCRdb ran MiXCR on the 5' RACE reads and lists one entry per CDR3 protein. Of some 35,000 distinct CDR3 sequences in the sample, around 3.9% were seen once. J is TRBJ1-1 and V is TRBV7-9, with 11 bases that match TRBD1. Input material: whole blood. This clonotype was obtained from an adult who was a healthcare worker with PCR-confirmed SARS-CoV-2 infection or an uninfected control (not recorded which). DNA of the CDR3: TGTGCCAGCAGCAGAGGGACAGGGGGGACTGAAGCTTTCTTT. It codes for CASSRGTGGTEAFF.